This TCR beta chain was identified in a study of healthy donors' naive CD4 and CD8 T cells. General study results and limits: About 13% of CD4/CD8 propensity variance appeared explained by V, J and CDR3 charge.

In germline, CDR1 is GTSNPN, CDR2 SVGIG (reference sequence). CDR3 size: 16 residues. V shed 6 bases and J 8 bases; nucleotides not matched to a gene: 17. Sorting defined naive CD4+ as CD4+CD8-CD45RO-CD45RA+ and naive CD8+ as CD8+CD4-CD45RA+CD27bright. With regard to this clonotype: Its target is not known.

Starting from 500 ng of total RNA, TCR libraries were made with linear amplification. TCRdb re-derived calls from the reads in MiXCR, one entry per CDR3 protein. The data hold 200,000 or so distinct CDR3 sequences, with around 80% observed a single time. The TCR sequence derives from a pool of human donors in good health; the sample pools cells from several healthy donors. Sample: naive CD4+ and CD8+ T cells sorted from blood, pooled from several donors. The chain joins TRBV30 to TRBJ2-1, with 9 bases aligning to TRBD2. The CDR3 DNA is TGTGCCTGTCGACTGGCGGGAGGGCCAGGGCATGATGAGCAGTTCTTC. Its protein is CACRLAGGPGHDEQFF.